This T cell receptor (beta chain) was recovered during a study of molecular identifiers for immune sequencing clone quantification. Study details: Replicates partitioned RNA from around 20,000 or 100,000 naive CD8 cells into five parts, sequencing four. Study findings and constraints: Clones that exceeded 20 RNA copies held over 97% of effector molecules, yet under 1% in naive cells.

Trimming stripped 1 base from V and 4 bases from J, with 8 bases between. The CDR3 consists of 13 residues. Germline lookup yields CDR1 SGHDT and CDR2 YYEEEE. Via MiXCR, TCRdb re-called the PCR reads, giving one row per CDR3 protein. Of 250,000 to 350,000 distinct CDR3 sequences in the sample, 20% to 25% were seen once. This clonotype was picked up many times. Its antigen is unidentified. The source material was naive CD8+ T cells from blood, with Jurkat cell RNA spiked in. As to subset: FACS-sorted CD8+CD4-CCR7+CD45RA+ naive T cells. The chain links TRBV5-6 to TRBJ1-1, with D unresolved. This clonotype was obtained from a human donor in good health. Some libraries in this study had Jurkat cell RNA spiked in. The CDR3 sequence is CASSLRAGTEAFF. The CDR3 bases are TGTGCCAGCAGCTTGCGCGCGGGCACTGAAGCTTTCTTT.